The T cell receptor beta chain described here comes from a study of PD-L1 blockade in urothelial cancer. Across the whole study: Male patients with bladder-origin urothelial cancer numbered about 90% of the roughly 29.

V lost 3 bases, J lost 0 bases, and 9 bases lay in between. CDR1 is LNHDA, CDR2 SQIVND, per germline (reference sequence). CDR3 length: 15 amino acids. TCRdb's copy holds only in-frame clones and misses some; the assay was immunoSEQ multiplex PCR. The sample contains under 95,000 clones, over 80% of which appear only once. This clone was counted a single time. Time point in this sample: pretreatment peripheral blood. This sequence joins TRBV19 and TRBJ2-1; D not certain. This sequence originates from a man aged 60-69 years with urothelial cancer. The sequencing used PBMCs, collected around atezolizumab (anti-PD-L1) treatment. The CDR3 loop is CASSIGSSSYNEQFF. For the CDR3, the DNA is TGTGCCAGTAGTATCGGGTCTAGCTCCTACAATGAGCAGTTCTTC.